The clone carrying this TCR beta chain was detected a few times. The data are from a study of technical replicates of blood from several donors. Only in-frame clones appear in the TCRdb table, and some are missing; sequencing was by immunoSEQ multiplex PCR. The profile shows around 83,000 clones, around 94% of them singletons. This receptor was obtained from a human donor in good health. What was sequenced was T cells isolated from PBMCs.

In DNA form, the CDR3 reads TGTGCCAGCAGTTCAGCTAGTGTTAACGGGGAGCTGTTTTTT. Translated, it gives CASSSASVNGELFF. The genes are TRBV28 and TRBJ2-2; D ambiguous. This CDR3 comprises 14 residues. Germline-derived CDR1 and CDR2 are MDHEN and SYDVKM. The V end lost 4 bases, the J end lost 7 bases, and 13 bases lay between the germline ends.